The 12 T cell receptor beta chains below all came from one sample that was sequenced in a study of blood T cell repertoires in COVID-19. Generated by immunoSEQ multiplex PCR, the TCRdb table keeps only in-frame clones and is missing some. The data contain about 380,000 clones, approximately 81% of them singletons. Sequenced material: peripheral blood. These receptors originate from a woman in her late teens or twenties with acute or convalescent COVID-19.

The rearrangement uses TRBV3-1 (or the pseudogene TRBV3-2) and TRBJ1-2, with no clear D. With 3 bases removed from V and 4 bases from J, the gap between germline ends came to 15 bases. Germline V gene sequence: CDR1 LGHDT, CDR2 YNNKEL (reference sequence). This CDR3 spans 15 amino acids. The chain's CDR3 is CASSHETGSTYGYTF. CDR3 nucleotide sequence: TGTGCCAGCAGCCATGAAACCGGGTCCACCTATGGCTACACCTTC.

The rearrangement joins TRBV14 to TRBJ1-6, with D perhaps TRBD1 (5 bases). V gave up 0 bases and J gave up 10 bases, with 13 bases separating them. Germline assignment: CDR1 SGHDN and CDR2 FVKESK. The CDR3 is 15 residues long. CDR3 region: CASSQDIRGSSPLHF. The CDR3 DNA follows: TGTGCCAGCAGCCAAGATATAAGGGGCAGCTCACCCCTCCACTTT.

The chain is built from TRBV5-6 and TRBJ1-2, with TRBD1 matching over 7 bases. Germline V lookup: CDR1 SGHDT, CDR2 YYEEEE. J lost 0 bases, V lost 7 bases, and 12 bases had no gene match. This CDR3 is built from 16 residues. The CDR3 loop reads CASGDSDMNSNYGYTF. In DNA, the CDR3 is TGTGCCAGCGGGGACAGCGATATGAATTCTAACTATGGCTACACCTTC. Complete variable domain (other parts from reference TRBV5-6 and TRBJ1-2): DAGVTQSPTHLIKTRGQQVTLRCSPKSGHDTVSWYQQALGQGPQFIFQYYEEEERQRGNFPDRFSGHQFPNYSSELNVNALLLGDSALYLCASGDSDMNSNYGYTFGSGTRLTVV.

The chain's CDR3 is CASSPFGTGSWNTEAFF. As DNA, the CDR3 is TGTGCCAGCAGCCCTTTCGGGACAGGGTCGTGGAACACTGAAGCTTTCTTT. V usage is TRBV11-2 and J usage is TRBJ1-1, with 9 bases fitting TRBD1. The CDR3 contains 17 residues. The germline V gene encodes CDR1 SGHAT and CDR2 FQNNGV. Losses at the gene ends were 5 bases for V and 1 base for J; bases not matched to a gene: 11.

The count of this clone is one. The CDR3 DNA follows: TGTGCCAGCAGCTTGTGGGGCGGGGGGAACACCGGGGAGCTGTTTTTT. It encodes CASSLWGGGNTGELFF. The gene calls are TRBV5-4 and TRBJ2-2; 7 nucleotides agree with TRBD2. V was pared by 1 base and J by 1 base, with 4 bases of the junction left unmatched. Germline V CDR1 and CDR2: SGHNT, YYREEE (reference sequence). This CDR3 comprises 16 residues.

The chain carries TRBV6-1 and TRBJ1-5; TRBD1 is a possible D gene (5 bases). Germline CDR1 reads MNHNS; CDR2 reads SASEGT. V was cut by 1 base and J by 3 bases, with 10 bases left in between. The CDR3 is 15 residues long. CDR3 amino acids: CASSEEGLDNQPQHF. The DNA for the CDR3 is TGTGCCAGCAGTGAAGAGGGGTTGGACAATCAGCCCCAGCATTTT.

The V and J genes are TRBV30 and TRBJ1-2; D is unclear. The CDR3 totals 11 residues. Germline V gene sequence: CDR1 GTSNPN, CDR2 SVGIG (reference sequence). Trimming took 4 bases from V and 4 from J, leaving 7 bases between them. The CDR3 DNA follows: TGTGCCTGGAAGGAGGGCTATGGCTACACCTTC. It encodes CAWKEGYGYTF.

This chain joins TRBV7-3 and TRBJ1-4; the match to TRBD1 covers 7 bases. The CDR3 runs to 13 residues. V shed 5 bases and J 3 bases; nucleotides not matched to a gene: 0. The germline V gene encodes CDR1 SGHTA and CDR2 FQGTGA. DNA of the CDR3: TGTGCCAGCAGCCAGGGGGCTAATGAAAAACTGTTTTTT. As protein: CASSQGANEKLFF.

The chain combines TRBV15 with TRBJ2-1, with a tentative D call TRBD2 (5 bases). This CDR3 comprises 16 residues. CDR1 is LNHNV, CDR2 YYDKDF, per germline (reference sequence). Trimming stripped 0 bases from V and 3 bases from J, with 12 bases between. CDR3 region: CATSRDGGLRYNEQFF. The CDR3 nucleotides are TGTGCCACCAGCAGAGATGGCGGACTCCGCTACAATGAGCAGTTCTTC.

The V call is TRBV28, the J call TRBJ1-2, with 8 bases identical to TRBD1. The CDR3 length is 14 residues. CDR1 MDHEN and CDR2 SYDVKM come from the germline V gene. The V segment lost 5 bases and the J segment 4 bases; nucleotides outside the gene matches: 6. In nucleotides, the CDR3 is TGTGCCAGCAGTACCCCAGGGGGCGGCTATGGCTACACCTTC. Its protein is CASSTPGGGYGYTF.

The V and J genes are TRBV18 and TRBJ1-2, with D maybe TRBD1 (6 bases). The germline V and J ends were trimmed by 3 bases and 6 bases, with 11 bases remaining between them. Germline V gene data show CDR1 as KGHSH and CDR2 as LQKENI. The CDR3 length is 13 residues. In DNA, the CDR3 is TGTGCCAGCTCACCTTGGGCAGGGGATGGCTACACCTTC. It specifies CASSPWAGDGYTF.

This chain uses TRBV10-1 with TRBJ2-7, with TRBD1 matching over 8 bases. The CDR3 consists of 13 residues. V trimming: 4 bases; J trimming: 7 bases; junction bases outside the gene matches: 6. Germline V CDR1 and CDR2: WNHNN, SYGVQD (reference sequence). CDR3 coding DNA: TGCGCCAGCAGTGTGGACAGGGTGGGGGAGCAGTACTTC. It encodes CASSVDRVGEQYF.